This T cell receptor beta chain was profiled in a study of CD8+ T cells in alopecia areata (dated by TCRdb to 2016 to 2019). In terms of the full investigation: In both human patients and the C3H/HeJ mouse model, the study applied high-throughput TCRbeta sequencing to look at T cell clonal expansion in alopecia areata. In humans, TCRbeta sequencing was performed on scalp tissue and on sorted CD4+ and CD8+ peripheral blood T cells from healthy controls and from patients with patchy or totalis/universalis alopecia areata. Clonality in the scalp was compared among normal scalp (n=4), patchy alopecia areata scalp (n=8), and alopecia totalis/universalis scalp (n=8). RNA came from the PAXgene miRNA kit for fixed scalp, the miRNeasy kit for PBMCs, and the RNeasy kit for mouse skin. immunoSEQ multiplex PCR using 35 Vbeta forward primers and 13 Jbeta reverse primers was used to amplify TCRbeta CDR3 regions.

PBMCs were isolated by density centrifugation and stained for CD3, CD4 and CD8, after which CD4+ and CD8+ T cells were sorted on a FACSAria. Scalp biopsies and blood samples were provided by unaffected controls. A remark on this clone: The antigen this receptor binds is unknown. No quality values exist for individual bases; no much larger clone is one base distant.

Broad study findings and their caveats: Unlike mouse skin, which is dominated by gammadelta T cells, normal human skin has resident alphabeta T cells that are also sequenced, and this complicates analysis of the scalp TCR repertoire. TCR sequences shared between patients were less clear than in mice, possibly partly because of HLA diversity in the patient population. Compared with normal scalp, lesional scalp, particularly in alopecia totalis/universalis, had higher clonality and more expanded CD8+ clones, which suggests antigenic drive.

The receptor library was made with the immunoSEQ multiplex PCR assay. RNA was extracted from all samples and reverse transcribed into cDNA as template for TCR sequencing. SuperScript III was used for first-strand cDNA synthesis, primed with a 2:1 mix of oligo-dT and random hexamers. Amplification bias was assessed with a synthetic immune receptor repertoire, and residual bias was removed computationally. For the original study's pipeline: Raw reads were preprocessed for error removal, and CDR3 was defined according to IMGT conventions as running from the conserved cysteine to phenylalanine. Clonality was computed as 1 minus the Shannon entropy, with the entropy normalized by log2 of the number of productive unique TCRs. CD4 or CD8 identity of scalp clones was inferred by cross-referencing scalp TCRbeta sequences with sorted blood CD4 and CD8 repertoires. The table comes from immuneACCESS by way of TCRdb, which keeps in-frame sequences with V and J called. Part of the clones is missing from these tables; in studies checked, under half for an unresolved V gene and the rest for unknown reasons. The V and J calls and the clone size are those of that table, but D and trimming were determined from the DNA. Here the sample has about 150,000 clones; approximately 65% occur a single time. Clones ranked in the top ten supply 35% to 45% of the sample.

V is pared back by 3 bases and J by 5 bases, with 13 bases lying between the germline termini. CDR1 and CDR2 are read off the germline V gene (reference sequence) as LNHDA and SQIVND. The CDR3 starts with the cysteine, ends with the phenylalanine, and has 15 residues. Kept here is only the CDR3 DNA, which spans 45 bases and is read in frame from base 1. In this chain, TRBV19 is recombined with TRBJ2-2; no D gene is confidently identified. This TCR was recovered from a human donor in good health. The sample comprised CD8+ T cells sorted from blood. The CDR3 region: CASSIRPAGTGELFF. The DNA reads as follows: TGTGCCAGTAGTATTCGACCCGCTGGGACCGGGGAGCTGTTTTTT.